The TCR beta chain described here comes from a study of T cells in Graves' hyperthyroidism and ophthalmopathy. Researchers took RNA transcripts and amplified the TCR beta CDR3 regions from them. During a first-round RT-PCR of the TCR CDR3, the HTBI primer set was used. TCRdb ran MiXCR on the multiplex PCR reads and lists one entry per CDR3 protein. The table has a few hundred thousand distinct CDR3 sequences, 11% to 15% seen once. Lactation, pregnancy, other autoimmune disease or uncontrolled infection led to exclusion of patients. This clonotype occurred many times. The sample was blood. The sequence was collected from a woman aged 30 to 39 with Graves' hyperthyroidism that later progressed to Graves' ophthalmopathy.

The CDR3 spells CATIGGKQETQYF. CDR3 nucleotide sequence: TGTGCCACCATCGGCGGGAAACAAGAGACCCAGTACTTC. V usage is TRBV24-1 and J usage is TRBJ2-5, with TRBD2 as a possible D gene (6 bases). CDR3 size: 13 residues. The V gene lost 8 bases and the J gene lost 2 bases, with 11 bases spanning the gap. Germline CDR1 and CDR2: KGHDR and SFDVKD.